The 20 T cell receptor beta chains below come from one sample, sequenced in a study of CD8 T cells in Susac syndrome. When the RNA was reverse transcribed, random hexamers were used with an input of about 0.45 to 1 ug. TCRdb fed the immunoSEQ multiplex PCR reads into MiXCR, producing one record per CDR3 protein. The sample contains approximately 190,000 distinct CDR3 sequences, approximately 96% of which appear only once. Sequencing input: CD4+ T cells from PBMCs. The receptors shown here come from a human donor with Susac syndrome.

In its sample, this clonotype was seen once. The chain recombines TRBV19 with TRBJ2-2, with TRBD1 matching over 7 bases. The length of the CDR3 is 15 residues. The V gene end was trimmed by 6 bases and the J gene end by 4 bases; junction bases not matched to a gene: 8. Germline V lookup: CDR1 LNHDA, CDR2 SQIVND (reference sequence). This CDR3 is CASSQDRPVTGELFF. CDR3 sequence (DNA): TGTGCCAGTAGCCAGGACAGGCCGGTCACCGGGGAGCTGTTTTTT.

This chain uses TRBV6-2 or TRBV6-3 with TRBJ1-2; 7 nucleotides line up with TRBD1. The CDR3 length is 12 residues. V was clipped by 7 bases and J by 2 bases; unmatched bases: 1. Germline V gives CDR1 MNHEY, CDR2 SVGEGT. The CDR3 nucleotides read TGTGCCAGCAAGACAGGGAACTATGGCTACACCTTC. It specifies CASKTGNYGYTF.

The rearrangement links TRBV30 to TRBJ1-1; TRBD1 matches 7 bases. Germline V gives CDR1 GTSNPN, CDR2 SVGIG (reference sequence). The junction had 4 bases not matched to a gene; V was cut back by 4 bases and J by 2 bases. CDR3 length equals 13 residues. In nucleotides, the CDR3 is TGTGCCTGGACAGGGGGGCCCAACACTGAAGCTTTCTTT. Translating gives CAWTGGPNTEAFF.

The chain joins TRBV14 to TRBJ1-2; 10 bases align to TRBD1. The CDR3 is 13 residues long. Germline V CDR1 and CDR2: SGHDN, FVKESK. J lost 6 bases, V lost 3 bases, and 1 base had no gene match. The CDR3 is CASSHGTGDGYTF. Written as DNA, the CDR3 is TGTGCCAGCAGCCACGGGACAGGGGATGGCTACACCTTC. Full variable domain (remainder filled in from reference TRBV14 and TRBJ1-2): EAGVTQFPSHSVIEKGQTVTLRCDPISGHDNLYWYRRVMGKEIKFLLHFVKESKQDESGMPNNRFLAERTGGTYSTLKVQPAELEDSGVYFCASSHGTGDGYTFGSGTRLTVV.

The chain joins TRBV30 to TRBJ2-1, with 10 bases identical to TRBD2. J was trimmed by 4 bases and V by 4 bases; bases with no gene match: 7. The CDR3 contains 15 residues. Per the germline V gene, CDR1 is GTSNPN and CDR2 is SVGIG (reference sequence). CDR3 in DNA: TGTGCCTGGACCCCTGGACTAGCGGTATACAATGAGCAGTTCTTC. Translated, it gives CAWTPGLAVYNEQFF.

This clonotype is a singleton in its sample. The genes are TRBV5-1 and TRBJ1-6, with TRBD1 as a possible D gene (5 bases). Looked up from germline, CDR1 is SGHRS and CDR2 is YFSETQ. This CDR3 spans 15 amino acids. V lost 4 bases, J lost 8 bases, and 16 bases lay in between. CDR3 DNA sequence: TGCGCCAGCAGCCCCGCCCCGGGGGAGCATTCACCCCTCCACTTT. Protein: CASSPAPGEHSPLHF. The whole variable domain, remainder taken from reference TRBV5-1 and TRBJ1-6, is KAGVTQTPRYLIKTRGQQVTLSCSPISGHRSVSWYQQTPGQGLQFLFEYFSETQRNKGNFPGRFSGRQFSNSRSEMNVSTLELGDSALYLCASSPAPGEHSPLHFGNGTRLTVT.

The rearrangement joins TRBV9 to TRBJ1-1, with D perhaps matching TRBD1 (5 bases). Germline lookup yields CDR1 SGDLS and CDR2 YYNGEE. This CDR3 region has 12 residues. V dropped 7 bases and J dropped 5 bases, with 12 bases sitting between them. The CDR3 DNA reads TGTGCCAGCCGTGGGGCTGGGACTGAAGCTTTCTTT. Translation gives CASRGAGTEAFF.

The V gene is TRBV6-4, the J gene TRBJ2-1, with 7 bases lining up with TRBD1. This CDR3 contains 15 residues. CDR1 MRHNA and CDR2 SNTAGT come from the germline V gene. V dropped 7 bases and J dropped 2; count of bases not matched to a gene: 8. For the CDR3, the DNA is TGTGCCAGCAAACCCTCCGGGACAGCCTACAATGAGCAGTTCTTC. This gives the protein CASKPSGTAYNEQFF.

The rearrangement joins TRBV30 to TRBJ1-1; perhaps TRBD1 as D (5 bases). V was shortened by 2 bases and J by 0 bases, with 10 bases between the two germline ends. In germline, CDR1 is GTSNPN, CDR2 SVGIG (reference sequence). The CDR3 sequence is 14 residues long. The CDR3 DNA is TGTGCCTGGAGTAGACAGTTTATGAACACTGAAGCTTTCTTT. Protein sequence: CAWSRQFMNTEAFF.

This rearrangement joins TRBV9 to TRBJ1-2, with TRBD1 matching 7 bases. CDR1 and CDR2 (germline): SGDLS, YYNGEE. The CDR3 is 15 amino acids. The V and J ends lost 4 bases and 8 bases, in that order; junction bases with no gene match: 14. CDR3 sequence (DNA): TGTGCCAGCAGCCCCCGACAGGGATCTCTTGCCGGCTACACCTTC. Protein: CASSPRQGSLAGYTF.

V usage is TRBV20-1 and J usage is TRBJ2-5, with D uncertain. The V end lost 6 bases, the J end lost 2 bases, and 7 bases lay between the germline ends. Germline V gives CDR1 DFQATT, CDR2 SNEGSKA (reference sequence). The CDR3 spans 11 residues. The CDR3 reads CSAQWQETQYF. The CDR3 DNA follows: TGCAGTGCCCAATGGCAAGAGACCCAGTACTTC.

In nucleotides, the CDR3 is TGTGCCAGCAGCGGGACTCAGTACCAAGAGACCCAGTACTTC. This sequence encodes CASSGTQYQETQYF. V and J are TRBV9 and TRBJ2-5, with D possibly matching TRBD2 (5 bases). The V gene's germline CDR1 is SGDLS and CDR2 YYNGEE. CDR3 length equals 14 residues. The germline V and J ends were trimmed by 3 bases and 0 bases, with 9 bases remaining between them.

V and J are TRBV5-1 and TRBJ2-1; TRBD2 matches 13 bases. V was clipped by 7 bases and J by 5 bases; unmatched bases: 6. Germline CDR1 SGHRS, CDR2 YFSETQ. The CDR3 sequence is 15 residues long. The CDR3 DNA is TGCGCCAGCGGGACTAGCGGGGCTCGGCACAATGAGCAGTTCTTC. Protein: CASGTSGARHNEQFF.

The chain has TRBV4-1 and TRBJ1-2; D gene uncertain. Trimming removed 4 bases at V and 4 bases at J, with 13 bases between. The germline CDR1 and CDR2 sequences are MGHRA and YSYEKL. The CDR3 is 14 amino acids. The CDR3: CASSPGAPLYGYTF. The DNA of the CDR3 is TGCGCCAGCAGCCCGGGTGCCCCTCTCTATGGCTACACCTTC.

The chain carries TRBV7-3 and TRBJ2-1, with D maybe TRBD1 (6 bases). CDR1 and CDR2 (germline): SGHTA, FQGTGA. The CDR3 has 16 residues. V was trimmed by 2 bases and J by 3 bases, leaving 14 bases between them. This CDR3 reads CASSLVGGTFYNEQFF. CDR3 bases: TGTGCCAGCAGCTTAGTTGGGGGCACTTTCTACAATGAGCAGTTCTTC.

The chain recombines TRBV28 with TRBJ1-4; perhaps TRBD1 as D (5 bases). The CDR3 sequence is 14 residues long. Germline V lookup: CDR1 MDHEN, CDR2 SYDVKM. V shed 6 bases and J shed 7 bases, with 15 bases lying between them. The CDR3 sequence: CASRDGGVFEKLFF. CDR3 bases: TGTGCCAGCAGAGACGGGGGTGTCTTTGAAAAACTGTTTTTT.

This rearrangement joins TRBV30 to TRBJ1-1; 7 bases are shared with TRBD1. Germline V gene data show CDR1 as GTSNPN and CDR2 as SVGIG (reference sequence). V shed 0 bases and J 4 bases; nucleotides not matched to a gene: 20. This CDR3 has 19 amino acids. The CDR3 spells CAWSVLTRGQKGLSTEAFF. CDR3 nucleotides: TGTGCCTGGAGTGTTTTAACGCGGGGACAGAAAGGGCTTAGCACTGAAGCTTTCTTT. Using reference TRBV30 and TRBJ1-1 for the parts outside the CDR3, the full variable domain is SQTIHQWPATLVQPVGSPLSLECTVEGTSNPNLYWYRQAAGRGLQLLFYSVGIGQISSEVPQNLSASRPQDRQFILSSKKLLLSDSGFYLCAWSVLTRGQKGLSTEAFFGQGTRLTVV.

The rearrangement joins TRBV9 to TRBJ2-7; D is perhaps TRBD2 (5 bases). Germline V gene data show CDR1 as SGDLS and CDR2 as YYNGEE. Trimming removed 5 bases from V and 3 bases from J, with 15 bases in between. The CDR3 runs to 14 residues. The CDR3 here is CASSVRDNYYEQYF. The CDR3 coding sequence is TGTGCCAGCAGTGTCCGGGATAACTACTACGAGCAGTACTTC.

The CDR3 loop reads CASRPQGGRPGELFF. The CDR3 nucleotides are TGTGCCAGCAGGCCGCAGGGGGGTAGACCCGGGGAGCTGTTTTTT. The rearrangement joins TRBV12-3 or TRBV12-4 to TRBJ2-2, with D tentatively TRBD1 (7 bases). V gave up 6 bases and J gave up 6 bases, with 17 bases separating them. The length of the CDR3 is 15 residues.

This chain connects TRBV29-1 to TRBJ1-1; TRBD1 matches 7 bases. The V gene's germline CDR1 is SQVTM and CDR2 ANQGSEA. The CDR3 runs to 15 residues. The ends lost 6 bases at V and 8 bases at J; junction bases unmatched: 18. CDR3 residues: CSVASQGGVLKEAFF. The CDR3 nucleotides are TGCAGCGTCGCCTCCCAGGGGGGGGTTTTAAAGGAAGCTTTCTTT.